Following are 5 T cell receptor beta chains from one sample sequenced in a study of T cell repertoires in cytomegalovirus infection. These receptors have no known antigen. TCRdb itself ran the reads through MiXCR, one entry per CDR3 protein. The sample shows about half a million distinct CDR3 sequences, approximately 40% of them seen only once. The sequencing here drew on cultured PBMCs, taken from culture after CMV antigen stimulation. The receptors were sampled from a human donor in good health (CMV status not recorded). Some clones in this sample may be carry-over from other donors' samples.

The genes are TRBV7-2 and TRBJ2-5, with 8 bases fitting TRBD2. Losses at the gene ends were 2 bases for V and 5 bases for J; bases not matched to a gene: 4. In germline, CDR1 is SGHTA, CDR2 FQGNSA. The CDR3 length is 14 residues. The CDR3 loop reads CASSLLAGYETQYF. CDR3 sequence (DNA): TGTGCCAGCAGCTTATTAGCGGGGTATGAGACCCAGTACTTC. The entire variable domain, with the rest obtained from reference TRBV7-2 and TRBJ2-5, is as follows: GAGVSQSPSNKVTEKGKDVELRCDPISGHTALYWYRQSLGQGLEFLIYFQGNSAPDKSGLPSDRFSAERTGGSVSTLTIQRTQQEDSAVYLCASSLLAGYETQYFGPGTRLLVL.

This rearrangement joins TRBV30 to TRBJ1-1, with unresolved D. Germline lookup yields CDR1 GTSNPN and CDR2 SVGIG (reference sequence). V was shortened by 1 base and J by 5 bases, with 11 bases between the two germline ends. This CDR3 spans 13 amino acids. The CDR3 bases are TGTGCCTGGAGTGCAGGTGTGTGGACTGAAGCTTTCTTT. It translates to CAWSAGVWTEAFF. The whole variable domain, remainder taken from reference TRBV30 and TRBJ1-1, is SQTIHQWPATLVQPVGSPLSLECTVEGTSNPNLYWYRQAAGRGLQLLFYSVGIGQISSEVPQNLSASRPQDRQFILSSKKLLLSDSGFYLCAWSAGVWTEAFFGQGTRLTVV.

This clonotype has more than one count but fewer than ten. The CDR3 DNA sequence: TGTGCCAGCAGCTTAGCCGCCGGGGGAAAAAACACTGAAGCTTTCTTT. Translated: CASSLAAGGKNTEAFF. The chain employs TRBV7-6 and TRBJ1-1; D possibly corresponds to TRBD1 (5 bases). With 0 bases removed from V and 2 bases from J, the gap between germline ends came to 13 bases. Germline values: CDR1 SGHVS, CDR2 FNYEAQ. The CDR3 runs to 16 residues.

This clonotype was seen a single time. The V gene is TRBV5-3, the J gene TRBJ2-3; 9 bases agree with TRBD2. Being an ORF, TRBV5-3 has a function that is uncertain. Germline trimming cut 8 bases from V and 5 bases from J; bases unmatched to any gene: 9. The CDR3 sequence is 14 residues long. This CDR3 reads CASSDASGEDTQYF. The CDR3, as DNA: TGTGCCAGCAGCGACGCTAGCGGGGAAGATACGCAGTATTTT.

The chain links TRBV20-1 to TRBJ2-1; 10 positions match TRBD2. V dropped 5 bases and J dropped 3; count of bases not matched to a gene: 7. CDR1 and CDR2 (germline): DFQATT, SNEGSKA (reference sequence). The CDR3 is made up of 15 amino acids. CDR3 sequence: CSARRSGGIYNEQFF. DNA for the CDR3: TGCAGTGCTCGCCGTAGCGGGGGGATCTACAATGAGCAGTTCTTC.